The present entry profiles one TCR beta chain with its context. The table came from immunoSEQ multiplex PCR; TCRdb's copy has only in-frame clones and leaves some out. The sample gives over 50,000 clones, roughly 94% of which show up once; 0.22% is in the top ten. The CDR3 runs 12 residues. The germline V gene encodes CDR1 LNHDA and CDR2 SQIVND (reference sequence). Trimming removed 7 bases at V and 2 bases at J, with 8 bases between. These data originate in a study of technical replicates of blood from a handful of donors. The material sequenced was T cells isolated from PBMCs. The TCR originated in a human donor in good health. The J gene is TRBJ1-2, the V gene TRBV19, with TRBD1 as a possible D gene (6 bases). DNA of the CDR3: TGTGCCAGTACGGACAGCAACTATGGCTACACCTTC. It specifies CASTDSNYGYTF.